The 27 T cell receptor beta chains presented below share a single source sample, sequenced in a study of spatial heterogeneity in lung cancer. Time point meaning: blood at routine non-recurrence follow-up after resection. The authors sequenced whole RNA from tumor, nontumor lung or frozen PBMC without sorting. TCRdb re-analysed the 5' RACE reads in MiXCR, keeping a single row per CDR3 protein. The repertoire includes about 52,000 distinct CDR3 sequences, more than 6.5% of them detected once, and 35% sits in the top ten. The sequences come from PBMCs, collected at follow-up. The source is a female donor with early-stage non-small cell lung cancer.

The chain's CDR3 is CASRISGTASYEQYF. CDR3 nucleotide sequence: TGTGCCAGCAGGATCTCCGGGACAGCCTCCTACGAGCAGTACTTC. J is TRBJ2-7 and V is TRBV12-3 or TRBV12-4; 7 bases match TRBD1. Germline trimming cut 6 bases from V and 0 bases from J; bases unmatched to any gene: 8. The CDR3 spans 15 residues.

In this sample, this clonotype turned up a few times. The CDR3 coding sequence is TGCAGTGCTCAGGATGTGGAGGGGGCCAACGTCCTGACTTTC. Protein product: CSAQDVEGANVLTF. The J gene is TRBJ2-6, the V gene TRBV20-1; D not resolved. This CDR3 spans 14 amino acids. Germline values: CDR1 DFQATT, CDR2 SNEGSKA (reference sequence). Trimming left V 5 bases short and J 4 bases short, with 12 bases between.

This chain uses TRBV27 with TRBJ2-3; no definite D call. This CDR3 region has 14 residues. Trimming shortened V by 3 bases and J by 2 bases, and 9 bases separated the two germline ends. The germline CDR1 and CDR2 sequences are MNHEY and SMNVEV (reference sequence). CDR3 sequence: CASSLSRPTDTQYF. The CDR3 nucleotides read TGTGCCAGCAGTTTGTCCAGGCCCACAGATACGCAGTATTTT.

Ten or more counts support this clonotype. This rearrangement joins TRBV20-1 to TRBJ1-5; perhaps TRBD1 as D (6 bases). The V end was cut by 0 bases, the J end by 2 bases, with 11 bases between. The CDR3 spans 15 residues. The germline V gene has CDR1 DFQATT and CDR2 SNEGSKA (reference sequence). CDR3 sequence: CSAREGANGNQPQHF. The CDR3 DNA sequence: TGCAGTGCTAGAGAGGGGGCGAACGGCAATCAGCCCCAGCATTTT.

V and J are TRBV4-3 and TRBJ2-1, with TRBD2 identical over 9 bases. Germline V CDR1 and CDR2: LGHNA, YSLEER. J gave up 5 bases and V 0 bases, and 11 bases lay outside the gene matches. This CDR3 region has 18 residues. CDR3 protein: CASSQDSGGLASDNEQFF. Here the CDR3 DNA reads TGCGCCAGCAGCCAAGATTCTGGCGGACTAGCGAGCGACAATGAGCAGTTCTTC.

This clonotype appeared many times. The genes are TRBV11-2 and TRBJ2-5, with D perhaps being TRBD1 or TRBD2 (5 bases each). CDR1 SGHAT and CDR2 FQNNGV come from the germline V gene. The CDR3 totals 13 residues. V shed 5 bases and J shed 0 bases, with 7 bases lying between them. The CDR3 sequence: CASSEGYQETQYF. The DNA of the CDR3 is TGTGCCAGCAGCGAGGGGTACCAAGAGACCCAGTACTTC.

This clonotype occurred many times. The V gene is TRBV20-1, the J gene TRBJ2-3; weak D call: TRBD1 (6 bases). The CDR3 loop spans 14 amino acids. The V end was cut by 6 bases, the J end by 4 bases, with 17 bases between. Germline assignment: CDR1 DFQATT and CDR2 SNEGSKA (reference sequence). CDR3 nucleotides: TGCAGTGCCAAATTAACAGGGCTTGCAGATACGCAGTATTTT. The encoded protein is CSAKLTGLADTQYF.

About this clonotype: The junction differs from germline at one of its ends, possibly a read error. This chain joins TRBV4-2 and TRBJ1-2; maybe TRBD1 (5 bases). This CDR3 comprises 15 residues. Looked up from germline, CDR1 is LGHNA and CDR2 is YNFKEQ. In DNA, the CDR3 is TGTGCCAGCAGCCTAAGAGGCAGGGACGACTATGGCTACACTTTC. Its protein product is CASSLRGRDDYGYTF.

This clonotype occurred many times. V usage is TRBV7-2 and J usage is TRBJ2-5; TRBD2 matches 10 bases. Unmatched junction bases numbered 3, after V lost 3 bases and J lost 5 bases. The CDR3 contains 14 residues. Germline V gene sequence: CDR1 SGHTA, CDR2 FQGNSA. DNA for the CDR3: TGTGCCAGCAGCTTTCTGACTAGCGGGGAGACCCAGTACTTC. Protein: CASSFLTSGETQYF. The complete variable domain, with remaining parts taken from reference TRBV7-2 and TRBJ2-5, reads GAGVSQSPSNKVTEKGKDVELRCDPISGHTALYWYRQSLGQGLEFLIYFQGNSAPDKSGLPSDRFSAERTGGSVSTLTIQRTQQEDSAVYLCASSFLTSGETQYFGPGTRLLVL.

The V and J genes are TRBV11-2 and TRBJ2-5; D possibly corresponds to TRBD1 (6 bases). The V and J ends lost 5 bases and 5 bases respectively, with 12 bases between them. The germline CDR1 and CDR2 sequences are SGHAT and FQNNGV. The CDR3 extends over 13 amino acids. CDR3: CASSISRGETQYF. The CDR3 DNA reads as TGTGCCAGCAGCATAAGTAGGGGGGAGACCCAGTACTTC.

This clonotype has at least ten counts. The chain links TRBV20-1 to TRBJ1-2; maybe TRBD1 (6 bases). Germline V gene lookup returns CDR1 DFQATT and CDR2 SNEGSKA (reference sequence). The CDR3 length is 10 residues. The CDR3 here is CKGQHYGYTF. CDR3 DNA: TGCAAGGGACAACACTATGGCTACACCTTC.

This clonotype turned up a few times. The chain employs TRBV20-1 and TRBJ2-3; the D gene is possibly TRBD1 (5 bases). The CDR3 spans 12 residues. The germline CDR1 and CDR2 sequences are DFQATT and SNEGSKA (reference sequence). V lost 4 bases and J lost 4, with 9 bases in between. The CDR3 nucleotides are TGCAGTGCTAACAGGAGCCCAGATACGCAGTATTTT. Residues: CSANRSPDTQYF.

This clonotype was counted ten times or more. The chain carries TRBV24-1 and TRBJ2-2; D call uncertain. The length of the CDR3 is 15 residues. The germline V and J ends were trimmed by 0 bases and 4 bases, with 8 bases remaining between them. Germline-derived CDR1 and CDR2 are KGHDR and SFDVKD. CDR3 bases: TGTGCCACCAGTGATTTGTCCAGTCCCACCGGGGAGCTGTTTTTT. It yields the protein CATSDLSSPTGELFF.

This clonotype was recorded many times. The chain couples TRBV10-3 to TRBJ1-3; no reliable D call. The CDR3 loop spans 15 amino acids. V was cut by 4 bases and J by 1 base, with 11 bases left in between. The germline V gene has CDR1 ENHRY and CDR2 SYGVKD. CDR3 in DNA: TGTGCCATCAGTGGGGAGCTGATGTCTGGAAACACCATATATTTT. This codes for CAISGELMSGNTIYF.

This chain links TRBV7-2 with TRBJ2-3, with D tentatively TRBD1 or TRBD2 (5 bases each). The CDR3 is 15 residues long. With 5 bases removed from V and 1 base from J, the gap between germline ends came to 13 bases. Germline V CDR1 and CDR2: SGHTA, FQGNSA. The CDR3 spells CASSLGTPRTDTQYF. CDR3 DNA sequence: TGTGCCAGCAGCCTTGGGACCCCCCGCACAGATACGCAGTATTTT.

This clonotype was counted only a few times. CDR3 in amino acids: CASSQRSPTEAFF. In DNA form, the CDR3 reads TGTGCCAGCAGCCAAAGGTCGCCCACTGAAGCTTTCTTT. This sequence joins TRBV3-1 and TRBJ1-1, with D hard to call. Trimming took off 2 bases at V and 4 bases at J, with 8 bases between the two ends. The CDR3 runs to 13 residues. The V gene's germline CDR1 is LGHDT and CDR2 YNNKEL (reference sequence).

V gene TRBV9 combines with J gene TRBJ1-2; no definite D call. The CDR3 runs to 15 residues. Germline loops: CDR1 SGDLS, CDR2 YYNGEE. V shed 2 bases and J shed 1 base, with 12 bases lying between them. CDR3 DNA sequence: TGTGCCAGCAGCGTTCGGCAGACGAATAACTATGGCTACACCTTC. Residues: CASSVRQTNNYGYTF.

On this clonotype itself: One end of the junction is discordant with germline, which a read error may explain. The chain employs TRBV12-3 or TRBV12-4 and TRBJ2-2, with D possibly being TRBD2 (5 bases). This CDR3 comprises 16 residues. CDR3: CVSSLGRTANTGELFF. The CDR3 DNA reads as TGTGTCAGCAGTTTGGGGAGAACAGCGAACACCGGGGAGCTGTTTTTT.

Many counts were recorded for this clonotype. This chain connects TRBV5-1 to TRBJ2-2; 9 bases are shared with TRBD1. Germline V gene sequence: CDR1 SGHRS, CDR2 YFSETQ. The CDR3 is made up of 14 amino acids. V was clipped by 7 bases and J by 7 bases; unmatched bases: 8. The CDR3 coding sequence is TGCGCCAGCTCCACACAGGGGGCTGGCGGGGAGCTGTTTTTT. Translating it yields CASSTQGAGGELFF.

In its sample, this clonotype was seen many times. The rearrangement joins TRBV12-3 or TRBV12-4 to TRBJ1-1; perhaps TRBD1 as D (6 bases). Trimming shortened V by 7 bases and J by 4 bases, and 10 bases separated the two germline ends. The CDR3 is 12 amino acids. The CDR3, as DNA: TGTGCCAGCACAATGGGGGCCACTGAAGCTTTCTTT. Protein product: CASTMGATEAFF.

This clonotype was observed many times. The chain combines TRBV7-9 with TRBJ2-3; no firm D call. CDR1 is SEHNR and CDR2 is FQNEAQ in the germline V gene (reference sequence). CDR3 length: 14 amino acids. V gave up 5 bases and J gave up 1 base, with 10 bases separating them. The chain's CDR3 is CASSHPPGTDTQYF. CDR3 sequence (DNA): TGTGCCAGCAGCCATCCTCCCGGCACAGATACGCAGTATTTT. The full variable domain, rest sourced from reference TRBV7-9 and TRBJ2-3, is DTGVSQNPRHKITKRGQNVTFRCDPISEHNRLYWYRQTLGQGPEFLTYFQNEAQLEKSRLLSDRFSAERPKGSFSTLEIQRTEQGDSAMYLCASSHPPGTDTQYFGPGTRLTVL.

V gene TRBV14 combines with J gene TRBJ1-4; D is ambiguous. The V end lost 1 base, the J end lost 5 bases, and 5 bases lay between the germline ends. The CDR3 contains 13 residues. Germline V lookup: CDR1 SGHDN, CDR2 FVKESK. The CDR3 DNA sequence: TGTGCCAGCAGCCAAGGTCTCAATGAAAAACTGTTTTTT. This encodes CASSQGLNEKLFF.

This clonotype has just a few counts. J is TRBJ1-4 and V is TRBV6-5; TRBD1 matches 7 bases. The trim removed 4 bases at V and 5 bases at J, leaving 4 bases unmatched. CDR1 is MNHEY and CDR2 is SVGAGI in the germline V gene. The CDR3 sequence is 14 residues long. The CDR3 protein is CASSFRTGNEKLFF. The CDR3 bases are TGTGCCAGCAGTTTCCGGACAGGAAATGAAAAACTGTTTTTT.

This clonotype has only a few counts. The chain employs TRBV7-2 and TRBJ2-5; weak D call: TRBD2 (5 bases). CDR3 length equals 13 residues. V was cut by 2 bases and J by 5 bases, with 9 bases left in between. The germline CDR1 and CDR2 sequences are SGHTA and FQGNSA. CDR3 sequence: CASSLILAETQYF. In DNA form, the CDR3 reads TGTGCCAGCAGCTTAATTCTAGCCGAGACCCAGTACTTC. The variable domain in full, completed from reference TRBV7-2 and TRBJ2-5, reads GAGVSQSPSNKVTEKGKDVELRCDPISGHTALYWYRQSLGQGLEFLIYFQGNSAPDKSGLPSDRFSAERTGGSVSTLTIQRTQQEDSAVYLCASSLILAETQYFGPGTRLLVL.

The J gene is TRBJ2-7, the V gene TRBV2, with a weak D call TRBD2 (6 bases). The germline V gene encodes CDR1 SNHLY and CDR2 FYNNEI. The CDR3 is made up of 12 amino acids. V was clipped by 8 bases and J by 0 bases, with 8 bases between them. CDR3 DNA sequence: TGTGCCAGCGGGCGGGACTCCTACGAGCAGTACTTC. It is translated as CASGRDSYEQYF.

This clonotype was recorded at least ten times. The V call is TRBV27, the J call TRBJ1-1; D remains unclear. Germline CDR1 MNHEY, CDR2 SMNVEV (reference sequence). This CDR3 spans 14 amino acids. The ends were cut back, 3 bases at V and 1 base at J, with 9 bases in the middle. The CDR3, as DNA: TGTGCCAGCAGTTTTGACATCTCGAACACTGAAGCTTTCTTT. It translates to CASSFDISNTEAFF.

This clonotype was detected many times. This rearrangement joins TRBV5-1 to TRBJ2-3; 7 bases align to TRBD1. There are 14 residues in the CDR3. J was trimmed by 1 base and V by 3 bases; bases with no gene match: 2. The germline V gene has CDR1 SGHRS and CDR2 YFSETQ. The DNA of the CDR3 is TGCGCCAGCAGCTCAGGACAGGGCACAGATACGCAGTATTTT. Translated, it gives CASSSGQGTDTQYF. The complete variable domain, with remaining parts taken from reference TRBV5-1 and TRBJ2-3, reads KAGVTQTPRYLIKTRGQQVTLSCSPISGHRSVSWYQQTPGQGLQFLFEYFSETQRNKGNFPGRFSGRQFSNSRSEMNVSTLELGDSALYLCASSSGQGTDTQYFGPGTRLTVL.